This entry lists 25 T cell receptor beta chains sequenced from one sample in a study of cytomegalovirus exposure and HLA in healthy donors. Both 60 Vbeta primers and 13 Jbeta primers went into the PCR. Measured with immunoSEQ multiplex PCR; TCRdb has only the in-frame clones, and not every one. The sample holds 150,000 to 200,000 clones, 75% to 85% seen once. The sequencing input was PBMCs. Every receptor here comes from a man aged 25 to 40 in good health and CMV-seropositive.

The CDR3 nucleotides are TGTGCCAGCAGTTACTCAGGCAGGGTGGGCTACAATGAGCAGTTCTTC. It encodes CASSYSGRVGYNEQFF. This chain links TRBV6-5 with TRBJ2-1, with D possibly TRBD1 on 5 matching bases. The CDR3 runs 16 residues. CDR1 is MNHEY and CDR2 is SVGAGI in the germline V gene. V lost 0 bases and J 3 bases, leaving 12 bases between the germline ends.

In its sample, this clone was seen a few times. The V gene is TRBV30, the J gene TRBJ2-1, with a tentative D call TRBD2 (6 bases). The germline V gene has CDR1 GTSNPN and CDR2 SVGIG (reference sequence). This CDR3 is 14 amino acids long. V dropped 0 bases and J dropped 4 bases, with 10 bases sitting between them. CDR3 bases: TGTGCCTGGAGTGTGGGACTTACTTACAATGAGCAGTTCTTC. Residues: CAWSVGLTYNEQFF.

The chain carries TRBV11-3 and TRBJ1-1; a weak D match, TRBD1 (5 bases). Germline V gene sequence: CDR1 SGHNT, CDR2 YENEEA. V was clipped by 7 bases and J by 0 bases, with 9 bases between them. The CDR3 totals 13 residues. The CDR3 protein is CASTGRVNTEAFF. The CDR3 coding sequence is TGTGCCAGCACTGGCAGGGTGAACACTGAAGCTTTCTTT.

This clone has a handful of counts. The CDR3 nucleotides are TGTGCCAGCAGCCCCGGACTAGCTGCGACCCAGTACTTC. Translation gives CASSPGLAATQYF. This chain uses TRBV11-2 with TRBJ2-5, with 8 bases identical to TRBD2. The CDR3 sequence is 13 residues long. Germline CDR1 SGHAT, CDR2 FQNNGV. V was clipped by 5 bases and J by 7 bases; unmatched bases: 6.

This clone was seen just once. This chain uses TRBV18 with TRBJ2-1; tentative D call: TRBD1 (5 bases). Germline CDR1 KGHSH, CDR2 LQKENI. The CDR3 consists of 13 residues. V lost 2 bases and J lost 5, with 7 bases in between. The CDR3 here is CASSPDRHNEQFF. Here the CDR3 DNA reads TGTGCCAGCTCACCAGACAGACACAATGAGCAGTTCTTC.

J is TRBJ2-3 and V is TRBV7-2; possibly TRBD2 for D (5 bases). The V and J ends lost 3 bases and 0 bases respectively, with 13 bases between them. Germline V gene sequence: CDR1 SGHTA, CDR2 FQGNSA. This CDR3 has 16 residues. CDR3 DNA: TGTGCCAGCAGCTTTATTGGCGGGCGTAGCACAGATACGCAGTATTTT. It yields the protein CASSFIGGRSTDTQYF.

The genes are TRBV11-2 and TRBJ2-3; D may be TRBD1 (5 bases). V was pared by 3 bases and J by 2 bases, with 15 bases between. This CDR3 is built from 16 residues. Germline V gene lookup returns CDR1 SGHAT and CDR2 FQNNGV. CDR3 in amino acids: CASSLVAGLDTDTQYF. The DNA of the CDR3 is TGTGCCAGCAGCTTGGTAGCAGGGTTGGACACAGATACGCAGTATTTT.

This clone was counted only a few times. This chain joins TRBV2 and TRBJ2-3, with D possibly TRBD2 on 6 matching bases. The CDR3 runs to 16 residues. V shed 3 bases and J shed 1 base, with 14 bases lying between them. Per the germline V gene, CDR1 is SNHLY and CDR2 is FYNNEI. The CDR3 loop reads CASSEGGPRRTDTQYF. The CDR3 DNA is TGTGCCAGCAGTGAGGGGGGACCGAGACGCACAGATACGCAGTATTTT. Full variable domain (rest looked up from reference TRBV2 and TRBJ2-3): EPEVTQTPSHQVTQMGQEVILRCVPISNHLYFYWYRQILGQKVEFLVSFYNNEISEKSEIFDDQFSVERPDGSNFTLKIRSTKLEDSAMYFCASSEGGPRRTDTQYFGPGTRLTVL.

Regarding this clone: A read error may produce the germline difference seen at one junction end. The CDR3 sequence is CSSSLGGTYEQYF. As DNA, the CDR3 is TGTTCCAGCAGCTTGGGGGGGACGTACGAGCAGTACTTC. This sequence joins TRBV7-9 and TRBJ2-7; 7 nucleotides align to TRBD2. Germline V gene lookup returns CDR1 SEHNR and CDR2 FQNEAQ (reference sequence). The CDR3 is made up of 13 amino acids.

This clone was counted between two and nine times. Other DNA sequences in this sample translate to the same CDR3. This sequence joins TRBV5-1 and TRBJ2-5; D unclear. There are 11 residues in the CDR3. Germline V CDR1 and CDR2: SGHRS, YFSETQ. The V end was cut by 3 bases, the J end by 2 bases, with 2 bases between. CDR3 loop: CASSSQETQYF. The DNA of the CDR3 is TGCGCCAGCAGCTCACAAGAGACCCAGTACTTC.

The chain links TRBV5-1 to TRBJ2-7, with 7 bases fitting TRBD2. Trimming at V came to 2 bases and at J to 2 bases, leaving 4 bases not matched to a gene. The CDR3 runs 14 residues. CDR1 is SGHRS and CDR2 is YFSETQ in the germline V gene. CDR3 protein: CASSFASGTYEQYF. In DNA, the CDR3 is TGCGCCAGCAGCTTTGCTAGCGGAACCTACGAGCAGTACTTC.

The chain combines TRBV5-1 with TRBJ1-2, with 8 bases fitting TRBD1. The CDR3 runs to 13 residues. The V gene end was trimmed by 3 bases and the J gene end by 8 bases; junction bases not matched to a gene: 6. CDR1 and CDR2 from the germline V gene are SGHRS and YFSETQ. CDR3 nucleotides: TGCGCCAGCAGCTACGACAGGGGATACGGCTACACCTTC. Its translation is CASSYDRGYGYTF.

CDR3 amino acids: CASSVDTPGQGDYGYTF. CDR3 nucleotide sequence: TGTGCCAGCAGCGTAGACACACCGGGACAGGGAGACTATGGCTACACCTTC. This chain uses TRBV9 with TRBJ1-2, with 9 bases identical to TRBD1. V shed 0 bases, J shed 3 bases, and the junction held 9 bases outside the gene matches. Germline V CDR1 and CDR2: SGDLS, YYNGEE. The CDR3 consists of 17 residues.

The chain employs TRBV7-9 and TRBJ2-7, with D perhaps TRBD1 (5 bases). This CDR3 region has 14 residues. Germline assignment: CDR1 SEHNR and CDR2 FQNEAQ (reference sequence). V lost 4 bases, J lost 4 bases, and 14 bases lay in between. CDR3 sequence (DNA): TGTGCCAGCAGCTCACCTCAGGGTGTTTACGAGCAGTACTTC. Protein sequence: CASSSPQGVYEQYF.

For this clone: Sequence at one end of the junction differs from germline and may be a read error. The chain links TRBV25-1 to TRBJ2-7; D is ambiguous. This CDR3 has 13 amino acids. Germline CDR1 and CDR2: MGHDK and SYGVNS. The CDR3 is CASSESSSYEQHF. Written as DNA, the CDR3 is TGTGCCAGCAGTGAGAGTAGCTCCTACGAGCAGCACTTC.

This clone appeared once. J is TRBJ1-1 and V is TRBV29-1; tentatively, D is TRBD1 (5 bases). Deletions cut 6 bases from V and 4 bases from J, with 15 bases between. Germline values: CDR1 SQVTM, CDR2 ANQGSEA. The CDR3 covers 13 residues. This chain's CDR3 is CSVTVGGGTEAFF. The CDR3 DNA follows: TGCAGCGTGACCGTGGGGGGGGGCACTGAAGCTTTCTTT.

This clone has a handful of counts. The CDR3 DNA reads TGTGCCAGCAGGGGTCCCGGGACACACAATGAGCAGTTCTTC. This gives the protein CASRGPGTHNEQFF. This chain joins TRBV6-1 and TRBJ2-1; D is possibly TRBD1 (6 bases). The CDR3 has 14 residues. The germline V and J ends were trimmed by 6 bases and 5 bases, with 14 bases remaining between them. The V gene's germline CDR1 is MNHNS and CDR2 SASEGT.

The V and J genes are TRBV11-2 and TRBJ2-7, with TRBD2 as a possible D gene (7 bases). Looked up from germline, CDR1 is SGHAT and CDR2 is FQNNGV. This CDR3 region has 16 residues. V shed 5 bases and J shed 0 bases, with 17 bases lying between them. CDR3 sequence reads: CASSGGRGPISYEQYF. Here the CDR3 DNA reads TGTGCCAGCAGCGGCGGGCGGGGGCCTATCTCCTACGAGCAGTACTTC.

The chain uses TRBV5-4 and TRBJ2-7; 7 bases match TRBD2. Per the germline V gene, CDR1 is SGHNT and CDR2 is YYREEE (reference sequence). CDR3 size: 16 residues. V lost 5 bases, J lost 0 bases, and 11 bases stayed unmatched. The CDR3 here is CASRIRTSALSYEQYF. The CDR3 DNA sequence: TGTGCCAGCAGGATTCGAACTAGCGCCCTCTCCTACGAGCAGTACTTC.

A note on this clone: At one end, the junction sequence differs from germline, possibly due to a read error. The chain recombines TRBV27 with TRBJ2-1, with TRBD2 identical over 7 bases. Germline lookup yields CDR1 MNHEY and CDR2 SMNVEV (reference sequence). The CDR3 totals 14 residues. The CDR3 sequence: CAGSLRGRGNEQFF. The CDR3 DNA reads TGTGCCGGCAGTTTACGGGGGAGGGGCAATGAGCAGTTCTTC.

The CDR3 here is CAISEASSPSSFGTGELFF. The CDR3 nucleotides read TGTGCCATCAGTGAGGCCTCCTCACCTAGCTCTTTTGGCACCGGGGAGCTGTTTTTT. The rearrangement uses TRBV10-3 and TRBJ2-2; possible D gene TRBD2, 5 bases. The germline V gene encodes CDR1 ENHRY and CDR2 SYGVKD. The V end was cut by 2 bases, the J end by 4 bases, with 23 bases between. This CDR3 is 19 amino acids long.

V is TRBV4-1 and J is TRBJ1-4, with TRBD1 matching over 8 bases. Germline V lookup: CDR1 MGHRA, CDR2 YSYEKL. V gave up 0 bases and J gave up 0 bases; unmatched junction bases: 12. The CDR3 has 20 amino acids. For the CDR3, the DNA is TGCGCCAGCAGCCAAGATCGGGCAGGGGGCGTATATGCAACTAATGAAAAACTGTTTTTT. Translated, it gives CASSQDRAGGVYATNEKLFF.

The V and J genes are TRBV11-2 and TRBJ2-5, with 9 positions matching TRBD2. Germline-derived CDR1 and CDR2 are SGHAT and FQNNGV. The J segment lost 5 bases and the V segment lost 2 bases, leaving 3 bases of the junction unmatched. The CDR3 loop spans 14 amino acids. The CDR3 DNA follows: TGTGCCAGCAGCTTACTCGCGGGAGGGGAGACCCAGTACTTC. Its translation: CASSLLAGGETQYF.

V and J are TRBV30 and TRBJ1-5; the match to TRBD1 covers 7 bases. V trimming: 2 bases; J trimming: 1 base; junction bases outside the gene matches: 11. This CDR3 has 17 residues. Germline CDR1 reads GTSNPN; CDR2 reads SVGIG (reference sequence). This CDR3 is CAWSLGTALSSNQPQHF. The DNA for the CDR3 is TGTGCCTGGAGTTTAGGGACAGCGTTATCAAGCAATCAGCCCCAGCATTTT.

This clone showed up just once. This chain connects TRBV6-5 to TRBJ2-7, with a weak D call TRBD1 (5 bases). The germline V and J ends were trimmed by 5 bases and 6 bases, with 11 bases remaining between them. From germline, CDR1 is MNHEY and CDR2 SVGAGI. The CDR3 has 12 amino acids. The CDR3 protein is CASSRGHFEQYF. Here the CDR3 DNA reads TGTGCCAGCAGTCGAGGACATTTCGAGCAGTACTTC.